Shown below are 13 T cell receptor beta chains from a single sample sequenced in a study of blood T cell repertoires in COVID-19 (dated by TCRdb to the early 2020s). Library method: the immunoSEQ multiplex PCR assay. The clones in this table, taken by TCRdb from immuneACCESS, are in-frame only. Not every clone is retained; where verified, under half of the shortfall comes from an unresolved V gene, and the cause of the rest is unknown. For this sample there are about 62,000 clones; around four fifths appear just once. Clones ranked in the top ten supply around 6.4% of the sample. Source material: peripheral blood. These receptors were obtained from a woman between 45 and 65 years old with active or convalescent COVID-19.

This chain uses TRBV6-5 with TRBJ1-2, with TRBD1 matching over 7 bases. CDR3 length: 14 residues. V was pared by 6 bases and J by 4 bases, with 8 bases of the junction left unmatched. Germline CDR1 reads MNHEY; CDR2 reads SVGAGI. CDR3 bases: TGTGCCAGCAGGGACCAGGGACAGCCCTATGGCTACACCTTC. Its translation: CASRDQGQPYGYTF.

The V call is TRBV28, the J call TRBJ2-1; D gene ambiguous. This CDR3 comprises 14 residues. From germline, CDR1 is MDHEN and CDR2 SYDVKM. V dropped 5 bases and J dropped 0 bases, with 8 bases sitting between them. The CDR3 DNA sequence: TGTGCCAGCAGTCTCCTAAGCTCCTACAATGAGCAGTTCTTC. Encoded protein: CASSLLSSYNEQFF.

This chain links TRBV19 with TRBJ1-2; 9 bases are shared with TRBD1. CDR1 and CDR2 from the germline V gene are LNHDA and SQIVND (reference sequence). There are 18 residues in the CDR3. V trimming: 5 bases; J trimming: 1 base; junction bases outside the gene matches: 14. This CDR3 reads CASSAWFSTGGSNYGYTF. In DNA form, the CDR3 reads TGTGCCAGTAGTGCCTGGTTCTCGACAGGGGGAAGTAACTATGGCTACACCTTC.

Worth noting for this clone: The sample contains more than one DNA sequence encoding this CDR3. This sequence joins TRBV6-5 and TRBJ2-3; D not certain. Trimming cost V 3 bases and J 1 base, with 5 bases left between them. This CDR3 spans 13 amino acids. Per germline, CDR1 MNHEY and CDR2 SVGAGI. This chain's CDR3 is CASSYGGTDTQYF. DNA for the CDR3: TGTGCCAGCAGTTATGGAGGCACAGATACGCAGTATTTT.

The J gene is TRBJ1-6, the V gene TRBV5-8; maybe TRBD1 (6 bases). Trimming cost V 5 bases and J 11 bases, with 14 bases left between them. Germline V gene sequence: CDR1 SGHTS, CDR2 YDEGEE. The CDR3 length is 13 residues. CDR3: CASSDRRGTPLHF. In DNA, the CDR3 is TGTGCCAGCAGTGACCGTAGGGGGACACCCCTCCACTTT.

The chain employs TRBV16 and TRBJ1-1; a weak D match, TRBD1 (6 bases). The CDR3 is made up of 13 amino acids. V lost 4 bases and J lost 1, with 7 bases in between. Per germline, CDR1 KGHSY and CDR2 FQNENV. CDR3 in amino acids: CASSPTGNTEAFF. CDR3 bases: TGTGCCAGCAGCCCGACAGGGAACACTGAAGCTTTCTTT.

The chain employs TRBV24-1 and TRBJ1-4; perhaps TRBD1 as D (5 bases). The CDR3 contains 13 residues. Germline assignment: CDR1 KGHDR and CDR2 SFDVKD. V was shortened by 2 bases and J by 5 bases, with 5 bases between the two germline ends. The CDR3 region is CATSDSGNEKLFF. CDR3 nucleotide sequence: TGTGCCACCAGTGATTCAGGGAATGAAAAACTGTTTTTT.

This clone was detected once. The V and J genes are TRBV30 and TRBJ2-3, with TRBD2 identical over 10 bases. J was trimmed by 4 bases and V by 3 bases; bases with no gene match: 4. CDR3 length: 14 residues. Germline V gene lookup returns CDR1 GTSNPN and CDR2 SVGIG (reference sequence). CDR3 sequence (DNA): TGTGCCTGGAGCCTAGCGGGAGCCCCAGATACGCAGTATTTT. Translating it yields CAWSLAGAPDTQYF.

CDR3 sequence: CASSLVIARGSEQYF. CDR3 sequence (DNA): TGTGCCAGCAGCTTAGTAATCGCCAGGGGAAGCGAGCAGTACTTC. The chain uses TRBV11-2 and TRBJ2-7; tentative D call: TRBD1 (6 bases). Trimming removed 1 base from V and 6 bases from J, with 16 bases in between. CDR1 and CDR2 (germline): SGHAT, FQNNGV. The CDR3 runs 15 residues.

A remark on this clone: One end of the junction does not line up with germline, which may come from a read error. The chain joins TRBV6-2 or TRBV6-3 to TRBJ1-1; D remains ambiguous. Per the germline V gene, CDR1 is MNHEY and CDR2 is SVGEGT. CDR3 size: 12 residues. In DNA, the CDR3 is TGTGCCAGCAGCCCTGGACTGTCCGCCAAAATCTTT. Translated, it gives CASSPGLSAKIF.

The V call is TRBV5-6, the J call TRBJ1-2, with D uncertain. The CDR3 loop spans 15 amino acids. V was clipped by 6 bases and J by 0 bases, with 15 bases between them. CDR1 is SGHDT and CDR2 is YYEEEE in the germline V gene. The CDR3 DNA sequence: TGTGCCAGCACCCTACTGCCTGGAGCTAACTATGGCTACACCTTC. The encoded protein is CASTLLPGANYGYTF. Drawing the rest from reference TRBV5-6 and TRBJ1-2, the complete variable domain is DAGVTQSPTHLIKTRGQQVTLRCSPKSGHDTVSWYQQALGQGPQFIFQYYEEEERQRGNFPDRFSGHQFPNYSSELNVNALLLGDSALYLCASTLLPGANYGYTFGSGTRLTVV.

The CDR3 here is CASSYGGVQGNEQFF. The CDR3 nucleotides are TGTGCCAGCAGTTACGGGGGGGTCCAGGGGAATGAGCAGTTCTTC. The chain carries TRBV6-6 and TRBJ2-1; D may be TRBD2 (7 bases). Germline loops: CDR1 MNHNY, CDR2 SVGAGI (reference sequence). Trimming took 2 bases from V and 7 from J, leaving 15 bases between them. This CDR3 region has 15 residues.

The chain employs TRBV9 and TRBJ1-2, with 7 bases fitting TRBD1. Germline lookup yields CDR1 SGDLS and CDR2 YYNGEE. This CDR3 has 15 amino acids. V shed 4 bases, J shed 2 bases, and the junction held 8 bases outside the gene matches. CDR3 DNA: TGTGCCAGCAGCCCGGGACAGTCGATAAACTATGGCTACACCTTC. Its translation is CASSPGQSINYGYTF. The complete variable domain, with remaining parts taken from reference TRBV9 and TRBJ1-2, reads DSGVTQTPKHLITATGQRVTLRCSPRSGDLSVYWYQQSLDQGLQFLIQYYNGEERAKGNILERFSAQQFPDLHSELNLSSLELGDSALYFCASSPGQSINYGYTFGSGTRLTVV.